The 2 T cell receptor beta chains below were found in one sample sequenced in a study of STAT3 mutations in large granular lymphocyte leukemia. Regarding the study as a whole: In T-cell large granular lymphocyte leukemia, about half of patients showed multiple immunodominant subclonotypes.

Their cognate antigens are unknown. The repertoire was sequenced with immunoSEQ multiplex PCR; TCRdb's copy has only in-frame clones and lacks some. The data show approximately 29,000 clones, more than 75% seen once. Sequences were obtained from peripheral blood mononuclear cells. These TCRs come from a man in his sixties with T-cell large granular lymphocyte leukemia. Some clones in this sample may be carry-over from other donors' samples.

The V and J genes are TRBV13 and TRBJ2-7; 14 nucleotides align to TRBD2. V trimming: 0 bases; J trimming: 4 bases; junction bases outside the gene matches: 5. Looked up from germline, CDR1 is PRHDT and CDR2 is FYEKMQ (reference sequence). The CDR3 has 17 amino acids. The CDR3, as DNA: TGTGCCAGCAGCTTAGGCGGGACTAGCGGGAGAATATACGAGCAGTACTTC. It encodes CASSLGGTSGRIYEQYF.

The chain couples TRBV7-9 to TRBJ2-7; D tentatively fits TRBD1 or TRBD2 (5 bases each). This CDR3 region has 15 residues. The V gene's germline CDR1 is SEHNR and CDR2 FQNEAQ (reference sequence). The ends were cut back, 0 bases at V and 0 bases at J, with 9 bases in the middle. The CDR3 region is CASSLAGVDSYEQYF. The CDR3 DNA reads TGTGCCAGCAGCTTAGCGGGGGTTGACTCCTACGAGCAGTACTTC.